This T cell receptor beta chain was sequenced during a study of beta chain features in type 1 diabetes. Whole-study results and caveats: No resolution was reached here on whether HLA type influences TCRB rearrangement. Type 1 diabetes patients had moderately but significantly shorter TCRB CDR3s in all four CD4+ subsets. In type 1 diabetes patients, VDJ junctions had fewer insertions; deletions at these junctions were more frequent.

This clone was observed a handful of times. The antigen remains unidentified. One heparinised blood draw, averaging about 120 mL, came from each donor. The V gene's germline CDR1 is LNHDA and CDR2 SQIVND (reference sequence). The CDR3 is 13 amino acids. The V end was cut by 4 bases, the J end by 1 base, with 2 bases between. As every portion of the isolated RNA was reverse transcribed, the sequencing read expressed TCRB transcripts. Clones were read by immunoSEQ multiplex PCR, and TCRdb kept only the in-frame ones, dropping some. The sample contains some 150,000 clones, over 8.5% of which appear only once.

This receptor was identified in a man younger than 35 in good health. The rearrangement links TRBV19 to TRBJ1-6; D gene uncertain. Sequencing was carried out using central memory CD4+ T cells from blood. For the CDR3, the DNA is TGTGCCAGTAGTAGGTCCTATAATTCACCCCTCCACTTT. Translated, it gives CASSRSYNSPLHF.